This passage covers 10 T cell receptor beta chains from one sample sequenced in a study of T cell repertoires in aging, cancer and after chemotherapy (dated by TCRdb to between 2017 and 2020). Instead of sorted cells or RNA, genomic DNA extracted from peripheral blood served as the source for amplifying TCR beta rearrangements. Instrument on record: Illumina MiSeq. Rearranged TRB sequences spanning V, D and J segments were amplified by multiplex touch-down PCR using a mixed TRB-A/B primer pool. TCRdb reran the public reads through fastp at Q25 and MiXCR, keeping productive beta chains. Each CDR3 protein appears once, grouped with its most common genes and DNA. The sample table holds around 3,800 distinct CDR3 sequences, of which roughly 27% were seen once. 5.9% of the sample belongs to the ten largest clones. Sequenced sample: blood. These TCRs come from a human donor in good health.

This clonotype was seen a few times. The CDR3 reads CASSTGRRGTEAFF. The CDR3 nucleotides are TGTGCCAGCAGCACGGGACGGAGGGGGACTGAAGCTTTCTTT. The genes are TRBV12-3 or TRBV12-4 and TRBJ1-1; tentative D call: TRBD1 (6 bases). V dropped 6 bases and J dropped 5 bases, with 16 bases sitting between them. The CDR3 has 14 residues.

The gene calls are TRBV30 and TRBJ2-2; no clear D. Germline V gene lookup returns CDR1 GTSNPN and CDR2 SVGIG (reference sequence). This CDR3 has 10 residues. V dropped 4 bases and J dropped 3 bases, with 0 bases sitting between them. The DNA of the CDR3 is TGTGCCTGGAACACCGGGGAGCTGTTTTTT. Amino acid sequence: CAWNTGELFF.

This clonotype was picked up a small number of times. The V and J genes are TRBV6-1 and TRBJ1-5; maybe TRBD1 (6 bases). This CDR3 is 16 amino acids long. V lost 6 bases and J lost 1, with 16 bases in between. Germline CDR1 reads MNHNS; CDR2 reads SASEGT. The DNA of the CDR3 is TGTGCCAGCAGGACCCGGGGGGCCGAGAGCAATCAGCCCCAGCATTTT. This codes for CASRTRGAESNQPQHF.

The chain combines TRBV12-3 or TRBV12-4 with TRBJ2-5; D is undetermined. The CDR3 is 17 residues long. The V and J ends lost 9 bases and 2 bases respectively, with 25 bases between them. The CDR3 nucleotides read TGTGCCAGAAGTCTTCGGACCACGGGTGCGCGACAAGAGACCCAGTACTTC. Translated: CARSLRTTGARQETQYF.

Sample share makes this clonotype medium-sized (0.01 to 0.1%). The genes are TRBV11-1 and TRBJ2-5, with a tentative D call TRBD1 (6 bases). The CDR3 is 13 amino acids. Trimming removed 3 bases at V and 4 bases at J, with 9 bases between. The V gene's germline CDR1 is SGHAT and CDR2 FQDESV (reference sequence). CDR3 sequence (DNA): TGTGCCAGCAGCTTGGACAGCCGAGAGACCCAGTACTTC. It is translated as CASSLDSRETQYF.

This clonotype occurred a few times. CDR3 in DNA: TGTGCCAGCAGCGCACAGGGGAATCAGTACGAGCAGTACTTC. Translating it yields CASSAQGNQYEQYF. This chain connects TRBV5-4 to TRBJ2-7; 7 bases are shared with TRBD1. CDR3 length: 14 residues. V lost 4 bases and J lost 4; bases outside the gene matches: 8. CDR1 and CDR2 from the germline V gene are SGHNT and YYREEE (reference sequence).

This clonotype has just one count. The chain uses TRBV30 and TRBJ1-1, with TRBD1 identical over 8 bases. The CDR3 extends over 12 amino acids. Losses at the gene ends were 5 bases for V and 2 bases for J; bases not matched to a gene: 1. Germline assignment: CDR1 GTSNPN and CDR2 SVGIG (reference sequence). CDR3 amino acids: CAWGQGNTEAFF. Here the CDR3 DNA reads TGTGCCTGGGGACAGGGAAACACTGAAGCTTTCTTT.

V is TRBV12-3 or TRBV12-4 and J is TRBJ1-2; 8 bases map to TRBD1. Losses at the gene ends were 7 bases for V and 3 bases for J; bases not matched to a gene: 4. This CDR3 is built from 13 residues. This chain's CDR3 is CASTATGDYGYTF. The DNA of the CDR3 is TGTGCCAGCACCGCGACAGGGGACTATGGCTACACCTTC.

Sample share makes this clonotype large. The gene calls are TRBV29-1 and TRBJ2-5, with TRBD1 matching 7 bases. The CDR3 totals 15 residues. V gave up 7 bases and J gave up 1 base; unmatched junction bases: 12. The germline V gene encodes CDR1 SQVTM and CDR2 ANQGSEA. This CDR3 is CSASHTDRAQETQYF. The CDR3 nucleotides read TGCAGCGCCTCCCACACCGACAGGGCCCAAGAGACCCAGTACTTC.

This clonotype is judged medium-sized. The rearrangement uses TRBV29-1 and TRBJ2-7; tentatively, D is TRBD1 (6 bases). The CDR3 sequence is 14 residues long. The V gene lost 7 bases and the J gene lost 3 bases, with 19 bases spanning the gap. Germline loops: CDR1 SQVTM, CDR2 ANQGSEA. The CDR3 reads CSAWKGGGDYEQYF. The CDR3 coding sequence is TGCAGCGCCTGGAAAGGGGGTGGTGACTACGAGCAGTACTTC.